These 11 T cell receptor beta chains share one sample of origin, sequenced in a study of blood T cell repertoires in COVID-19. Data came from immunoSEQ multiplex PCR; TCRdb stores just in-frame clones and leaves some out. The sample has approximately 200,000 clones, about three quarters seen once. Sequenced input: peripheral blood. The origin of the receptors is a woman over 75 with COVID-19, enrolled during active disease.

The DNA for the CDR3 is TGTGCCAGCAGATCCCGACAGGGCAGTTATGAAAAACTGTTTTTT. Translated, it gives CASRSRQGSYEKLFF. This chain connects TRBV2 to TRBJ1-4; 7 bases line up with TRBD1. Per germline, CDR1 SNHLY and CDR2 FYNNEI. After removal of 6 bases from V and 6 bases from J, the junction contained 10 bases not matched to a gene. CDR3 length equals 15 residues.

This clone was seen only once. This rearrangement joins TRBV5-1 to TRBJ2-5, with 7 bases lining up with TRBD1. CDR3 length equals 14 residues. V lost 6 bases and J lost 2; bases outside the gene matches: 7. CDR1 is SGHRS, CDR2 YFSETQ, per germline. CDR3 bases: TGCGCCAGCAAGCCGGGACAGATACAAGAGACCCAGTACTTC. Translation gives CASKPGQIQETQYF.

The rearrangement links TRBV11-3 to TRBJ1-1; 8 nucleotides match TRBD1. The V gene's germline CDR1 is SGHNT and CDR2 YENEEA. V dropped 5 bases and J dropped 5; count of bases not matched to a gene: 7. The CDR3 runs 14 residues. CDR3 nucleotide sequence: TGTGCCAGCAGCCTTCGGACAGGGATGACTGAAGCTTTCTTT. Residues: CASSLRTGMTEAFF.

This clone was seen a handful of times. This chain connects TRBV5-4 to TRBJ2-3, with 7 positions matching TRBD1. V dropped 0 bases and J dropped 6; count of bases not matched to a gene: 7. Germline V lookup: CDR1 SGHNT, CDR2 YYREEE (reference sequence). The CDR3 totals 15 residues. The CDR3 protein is CASSLGGGRSDTQYF. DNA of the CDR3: TGTGCCAGCAGCTTGGGAGGGGGCCGGTCCGATACGCAGTATTTT.

CDR3 sequence: CASRELSGANVLTF. As DNA, the CDR3 is TGTGCCAGTAGGGAGCTCTCTGGGGCCAACGTCCTGACTTTC. The gene calls are TRBV19 and TRBJ2-6; D not resolved. There are 14 residues in the CDR3. The V and J ends lost 6 bases and 0 bases respectively, with 6 bases between them. Germline loops: CDR1 LNHDA, CDR2 SQIVND (reference sequence).

CDR3 residues: CASSQNRGPSETQYF. Written as DNA, the CDR3 is TGTGCCAGCAGCCAAAACAGGGGGCCCTCGGAGACCCAGTACTTC. V is TRBV3-1 (or the pseudogene TRBV3-2) and J is TRBJ2-5, with 9 bases lining up with TRBD1. Losses at the gene ends were 2 bases for V and 5 bases for J; bases not matched to a gene: 6. The CDR3 length is 15 residues. Germline V gene sequence: CDR1 LGHDT, CDR2 YNNKEL (reference sequence).

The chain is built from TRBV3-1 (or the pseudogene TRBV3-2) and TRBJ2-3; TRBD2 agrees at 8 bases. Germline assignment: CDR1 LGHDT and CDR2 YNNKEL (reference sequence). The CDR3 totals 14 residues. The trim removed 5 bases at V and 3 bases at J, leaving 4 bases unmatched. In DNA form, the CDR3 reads TGTGCCAGCAGCTTCGGGGGGGGAACAGATACGCAGTATTTT. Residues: CASSFGGGTDTQYF.

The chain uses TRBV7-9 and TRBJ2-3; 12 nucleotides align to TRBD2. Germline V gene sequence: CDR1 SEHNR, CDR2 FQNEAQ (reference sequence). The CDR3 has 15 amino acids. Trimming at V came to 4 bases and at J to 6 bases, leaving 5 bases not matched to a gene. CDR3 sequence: CASSSSGGAKDTQYF. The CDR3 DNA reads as TGTGCCAGCAGCTCTAGCGGGGGGGCCAAGGATACGCAGTATTTT.

The CDR3 sequence is CASSSSSGSSYEQYF. The CDR3 DNA sequence: TGTGCCAGCAGTTCTTCTAGCGGGAGCTCCTACGAGCAGTACTTC. The chain is built from TRBV2 and TRBJ2-7; 10 nucleotides line up with TRBD2. Germline-derived CDR1 and CDR2 are SNHLY and FYNNEI. This CDR3 has 15 residues. With 5 bases clipped from V and 0 bases from J, the junction kept 4 bases outside the gene matches.

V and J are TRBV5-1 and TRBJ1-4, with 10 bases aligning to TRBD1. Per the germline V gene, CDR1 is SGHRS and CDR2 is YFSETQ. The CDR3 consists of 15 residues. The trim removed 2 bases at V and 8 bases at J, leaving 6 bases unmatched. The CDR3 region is CASSLGPGQGEKLFF. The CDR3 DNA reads TGCGCCAGCAGCTTAGGGCCGGGACAGGGGGAAAAACTGTTTTTT. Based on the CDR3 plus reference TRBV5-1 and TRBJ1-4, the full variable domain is KAGVTQTPRYLIKTRGQQVTLSCSPISGHRSVSWYQQTPGQGLQFLFEYFSETQRNKGNFPGRFSGRQFSNSRSEMNVSTLELGDSALYLCASSLGPGQGEKLFFGSGTQLSVL.

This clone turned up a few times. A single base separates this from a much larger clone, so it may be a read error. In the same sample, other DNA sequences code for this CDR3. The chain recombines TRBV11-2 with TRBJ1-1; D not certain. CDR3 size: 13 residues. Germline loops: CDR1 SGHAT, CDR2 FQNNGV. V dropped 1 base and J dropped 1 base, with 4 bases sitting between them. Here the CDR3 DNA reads TGTGCCAGCAGCTTAGGCAGGAACACTGAAGCTTTCTTT. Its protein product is CASSLGRNTEAFF.